This T cell receptor beta chain was identified during a study of blood T cell repertoires in COVID-19. At the level of the study: Spain, Italy and the United States supplied samples that represented acute and convalescent COVID-19. In each case, the material was cDNA or gDNA derived from T cells, B-cell-depleted T cells, or PBMCs.

The V end was cut by 0 bases, the J end by 6 bases, with 17 bases between. The CDR3 loop spans 17 amino acids. Germline lookup yields CDR1 LNHNV and CDR2 YYDKDF (reference sequence). Original handling: Amplification of reference gene primers provided the estimated nucleated cell counts. The table came from immunoSEQ multiplex PCR; TCRdb's copy has only in-frame clones and leaves some out. That table furnishes V, J and clone size, whereas the DNA furnished D and trimming. Of some 160,000 clones listed, about four fifths are singletons. This chain joins TRBV15 and TRBJ2-2, with D perhaps matching TRBD1 (5 bases). This receptor was obtained from a woman older than 75 with acute or convalescent COVID-19. Source material: peripheral blood. The CDR3: CATSRDQDAQGSGELFF. CDR3 DNA sequence: TGTGCCACCAGCAGAGATCAGGATGCCCAGGGCTCCGGGGAGCTGTTTTTT. Full variable domain (rest looked up from reference TRBV15 and TRBJ2-2): DAMVIQNPRYQVTQFGKPVTLSCSQTLNHNVMYWYQQKSSQAPKLLFHYYDKDFNNEADTPDNFQSRRPNTSFCFLDIRSPGLGDTAMYLCATSRDQDAQGSGELFFGEGSRLTVL.